The next 10 T cell receptor beta chains were all read from a single sample in a study of T cell repertoires in cytomegalovirus infection. TCRdb reprocessed the reads with MiXCR, giving one entry per CDR3 protein. This table has roughly 500,000 distinct CDR3 sequences, roughly 34% appearing once. These receptors are not linked to any known antigen. Sample: cultured PBMCs, taken from culture after CMV antigen stimulation. These TCRs come from a human donor in good health (CMV status not recorded). Some clones in this sample may be carry-over from other donors' samples.

The gene calls are TRBV7-9 and TRBJ2-3; D gene ambiguous. The CDR3 loop spans 16 amino acids. Germline V gene lookup returns CDR1 SEHNR and CDR2 FQNEAQ (reference sequence). The V end was cut by 1 base, the J end by 2 bases, with 13 bases between. CDR3 protein: CASSLGSLTVTDTQYF. CDR3 sequence (DNA): TGTGCCAGCAGCTTAGGAAGCCTCACAGTCACAGATACGCAGTATTTT.

V is TRBV11-2 and J is TRBJ2-1; 13 bases align to TRBD2. V lost 4 bases and J lost 3; bases outside the gene matches: 3. CDR1 and CDR2 (germline): SGHAT, FQNNGV. The CDR3 has 16 residues. The CDR3 loop reads CASSSRTSGGYNEQFF. The CDR3 nucleotides are TGTGCCAGCAGCTCTCGGACTAGCGGGGGCTACAATGAGCAGTTCTTC.

A few counts support this clonotype. V gene TRBV7-2 combines with J gene TRBJ2-2; D is tentatively TRBD1 or TRBD2 (5 bases each). Between the trimmed V and J ends, which lost 4 bases and 0 bases, there was a span of 9 bases. This CDR3 spans 15 amino acids. The germline gives CDR1 SGHTA, CDR2 FQGNSA. CDR3 sequence (DNA): TGTGCCAGCAGCTCCCGGGGCACGAACACCGGGGAGCTGTTTTTT. Translated: CASSSRGTNTGELFF.

The V and J genes are TRBV19 and TRBJ1-1; D call uncertain. Germline-derived CDR1 and CDR2 are LNHDA and SQIVND (reference sequence). The CDR3 is 13 amino acids. The germline V and J ends were trimmed by 10 bases and 1 base, with 13 bases remaining between them. CDR3: CATSLWGNTEAFF. DNA of the CDR3: TGTGCCACCTCTTTATGGGGGAACACTGAAGCTTTCTTT.

The J gene is TRBJ2-3, the V gene TRBV7-8, with 13 bases that match TRBD2. Germline V CDR1 and CDR2: SGHVS, FQNEAQ. This CDR3 region has 17 residues. Germline trimming cut 2 bases from V and 6 bases from J; bases unmatched to any gene: 8. CDR3 protein: CASSLLPRTSGSDTQYF. As DNA, the CDR3 is TGTGCCAGCAGCTTACTTCCTCGGACTAGCGGGAGTGATACGCAGTATTTT.

Many counts were recorded for this clonotype. J is TRBJ2-2 and V is TRBV7-2; the D is unclear. The CDR3 covers 13 residues. In germline, CDR1 is SGHTA, CDR2 FQGNSA. Trimming shortened V by 1 base and J by 7 bases, and 7 bases separated the two germline ends. CDR3 sequence reads: CASSLGGNGELFF. The CDR3 DNA reads TGTGCCAGCAGCTTAGGGGGTAACGGGGAGCTGTTTTTT.

The V gene is TRBV20-1, the J gene TRBJ2-4; TRBD2 agrees at 10 bases. J was trimmed by 3 bases and V by 3 bases; bases with no gene match: 11. Per the germline V gene, CDR1 is DFQATT and CDR2 is SNEGSKA (reference sequence). The CDR3 consists of 17 residues. The CDR3 here is CSASRLAGRNFKNIQYF. CDR3 sequence (DNA): TGCAGTGCTAGCCGACTAGCGGGCCGAAACTTCAAAAACATTCAGTACTTC.

This clonotype was recorded a few times. This chain links TRBV7-6 with TRBJ2-1; D possibly corresponds to TRBD2 (5 bases). Germline values: CDR1 SGHVS, CDR2 FNYEAQ. Trimming shortened V by 5 bases and J by 2 bases, and 22 bases separated the two germline ends. The CDR3 is 18 residues long. DNA of the CDR3: TGTGCCAGCAGCGAGGGTCGTGTAGCGTCCCTCGCCTACAATGAGCAGTTCTTC. Its protein product is CASSEGRVASLAYNEQFF.

The chain employs TRBV7-8 and TRBJ2-1, with 13 bases aligning to TRBD2. The CDR3 runs 15 residues. The J segment lost 8 bases and the V segment lost 5 bases, leaving 6 bases of the junction unmatched. CDR1 and CDR2 (germline): SGHVS, FQNEAQ. For the CDR3, the DNA is TGTGCCAGCAGCCCCGGGACTAGCGGGAAGTATGAGCAGTTCTTC. It encodes CASSPGTSGKYEQFF.

This clonotype was found a few times. In DNA, the CDR3 is TGTGCCAGCAGCTCCAACGCCGGAGGCCGCACAGATACGCAGTATTTT. It is translated as CASSSNAGGRTDTQYF. The chain couples TRBV11-2 to TRBJ2-3; the D gene is possibly TRBD2 (5 bases). There are 16 residues in the CDR3. The germline V gene has CDR1 SGHAT and CDR2 FQNNGV. Deletions cut 4 bases from V and 1 base from J, with 15 bases between.